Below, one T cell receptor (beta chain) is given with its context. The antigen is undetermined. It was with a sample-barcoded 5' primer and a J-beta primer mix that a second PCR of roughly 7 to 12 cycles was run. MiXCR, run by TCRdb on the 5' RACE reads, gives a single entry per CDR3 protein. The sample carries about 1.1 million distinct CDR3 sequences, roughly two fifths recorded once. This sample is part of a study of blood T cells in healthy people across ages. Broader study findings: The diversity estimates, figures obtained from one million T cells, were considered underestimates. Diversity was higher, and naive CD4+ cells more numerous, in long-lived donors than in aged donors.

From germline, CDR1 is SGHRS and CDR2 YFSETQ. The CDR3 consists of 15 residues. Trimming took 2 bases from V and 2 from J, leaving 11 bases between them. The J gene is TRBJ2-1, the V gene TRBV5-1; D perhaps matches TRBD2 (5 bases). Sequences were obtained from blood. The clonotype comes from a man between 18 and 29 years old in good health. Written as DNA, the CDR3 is TGCGCCAGCAGCTTAGGACGGAGGACCTACAATGAGCAGTTCTTC. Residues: CASSLGRRTYNEQFF.